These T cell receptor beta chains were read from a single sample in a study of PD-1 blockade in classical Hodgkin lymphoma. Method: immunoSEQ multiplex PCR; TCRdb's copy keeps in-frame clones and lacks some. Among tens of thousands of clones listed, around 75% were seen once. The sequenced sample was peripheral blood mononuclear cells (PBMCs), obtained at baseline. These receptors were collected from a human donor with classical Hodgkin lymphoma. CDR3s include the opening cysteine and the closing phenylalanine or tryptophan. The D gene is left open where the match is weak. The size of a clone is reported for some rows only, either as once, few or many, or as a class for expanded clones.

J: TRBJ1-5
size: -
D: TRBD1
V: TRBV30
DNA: TGTGCCTCCTCCGGGACAGGGAACAATCAGCCCCAGCATTTT
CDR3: CASSGTGNNQPQHF

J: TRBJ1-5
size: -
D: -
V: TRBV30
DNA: TGTGCCTGGAAGGGGGGTCCCAATCAGCCCCAGCATTTT
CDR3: CAWKGGPNQPQHF

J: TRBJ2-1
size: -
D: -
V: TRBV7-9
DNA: TGTGCCAGCAGCTCAGCCTCCCCTTTCCCCCAGCAGTTCTTC
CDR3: CASSSASPFPQQFF

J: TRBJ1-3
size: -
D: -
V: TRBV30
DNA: TGTGCCTGGAGTGTGTGGGGGTCCCTCTCTGGAAACACCATATATTTT
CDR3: CAWSVWGSLSGNTIYF

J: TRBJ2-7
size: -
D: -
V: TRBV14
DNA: TGTGCCAGCAGCCAAGCAGGCCTCGAGCAGTACTTC
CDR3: CASSQAGLEQYF

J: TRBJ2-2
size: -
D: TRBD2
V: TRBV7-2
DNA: TGTGCCAGCAGCTCACGGGGGACTAGCGGGAAGTTTGACACCGGGGAGCTGTTTTTT
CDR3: CASSSRGTSGKFDTGELFF

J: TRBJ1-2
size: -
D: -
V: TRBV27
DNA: TGTGCCAGCAGTTCGGGACTTATTGGCTACACCTTC
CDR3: CASSSGLIGYTF

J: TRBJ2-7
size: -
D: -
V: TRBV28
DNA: TGTGCCAGCAGTTTAATCGGGCAAGAGCAGTACTTC
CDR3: CASSLIGQEQYF

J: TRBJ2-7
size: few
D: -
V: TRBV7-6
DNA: TGTGCCAGCAGCTTACGCCCCAGTGCGCTCTACTCCTACGAGCAGTACTTC
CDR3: CASSLRPSALYSYEQYF

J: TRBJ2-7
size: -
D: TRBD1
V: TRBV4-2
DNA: TGTGCCAGCAGCCAAGTAGGGGACAGGGGCTCCTACGAGCAGTACTTC
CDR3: CASSQVGDRGSYEQYF

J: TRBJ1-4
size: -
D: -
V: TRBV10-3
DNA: TGTGCCATCAGTGAGGTGACCCTTAATGAAAAACTGTTTTTT
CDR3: CAISEVTLNEKLFF

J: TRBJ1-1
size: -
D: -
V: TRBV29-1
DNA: TGCAGCGTTCAAAGGTCAGGGATCGTCGCTGAAGCTTTCTTT
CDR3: CSVQRSGIVAEAFF

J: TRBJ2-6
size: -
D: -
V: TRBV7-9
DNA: TGTGCCAGCAGCCTCCGAGTGATCCTCTCTGGGGCCAACGTCCTGACTTTC
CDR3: CASSLRVILSGANVLTF

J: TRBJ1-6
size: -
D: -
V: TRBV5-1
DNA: TGCGCCAGCAGCCAGAGCTCCTATAATTCACCCCTCCACTTT
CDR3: CASSQSSYNSPLHF

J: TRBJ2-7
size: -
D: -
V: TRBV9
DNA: TGTGCCAGCAGTAGGACAGCTTCCCCCTACGAGCAGTACTTC
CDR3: CASSRTASPYEQYF

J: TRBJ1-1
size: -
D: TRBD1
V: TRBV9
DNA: TGTGCCAGCAGCGGCGCAACAGGGGATGAAGCTTTCTTT
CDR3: CASSGATGDEAFF

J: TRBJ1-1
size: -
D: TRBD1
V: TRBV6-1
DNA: TGTGCCAGCTCCGACAGGGGAATTACTGAAGCTTTCTTT
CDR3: CASSDRGITEAFF

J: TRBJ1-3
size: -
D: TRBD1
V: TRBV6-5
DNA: TGTGCCAGCAGTTACGCTGGGACAGCCGACCGAAACACCATATATTTT
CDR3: CASSYAGTADRNTIYF

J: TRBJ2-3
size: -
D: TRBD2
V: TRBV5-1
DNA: TGCGCCAGCAGCTCCCGACTAGCTAACACAGATACGCAGTATTTT
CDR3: CASSSRLANTDTQYF

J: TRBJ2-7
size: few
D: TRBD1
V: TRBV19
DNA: TGTGCCAGTAGCCGATCCACCGGGACAGGGTATTACGAGCAGTACTTC
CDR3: CASSRSTGTGYYEQYF

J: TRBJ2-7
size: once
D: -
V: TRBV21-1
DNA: TGTGCCAGCAGCAAAGACGTAGCGGGAGACTTTGTGGCCTACGAGCAGTACTTC
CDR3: CASSKDVAGDFVAYEQYF

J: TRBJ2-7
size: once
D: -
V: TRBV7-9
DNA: TGTGCCAGCAGCTTGATCCCTTCTTACGAGCAGTACTTC
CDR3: CASSLIPSYEQYF

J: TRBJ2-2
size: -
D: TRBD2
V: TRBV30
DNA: TGTGCCTGGAGGGGACTAGCGGAGGCCGGGGAGCTGTTTTTT
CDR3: CAWRGLAEAGELFF

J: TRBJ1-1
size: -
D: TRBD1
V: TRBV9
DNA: TGTGCCAGCAGCGCAGCAGGGGGCACGGCTGAAGCTTTCTTT
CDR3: CASSAAGGTAEAFF

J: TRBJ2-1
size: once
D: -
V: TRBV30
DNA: TGTGCCTGGAGTGTAGGGTATGTGAGTGAGCAGTTCTTC
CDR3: CAWSVGYVSEQFF

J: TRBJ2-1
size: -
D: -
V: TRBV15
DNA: TGTGCCACCAGCAGAGTAGTTGGAGAGCAGTTCTTC
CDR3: CATSRVVGEQFF

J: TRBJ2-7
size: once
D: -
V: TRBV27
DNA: TGTGCCAGCAGTCCCCTGGGAAGACGGTCGTATCTAAGCTCCTACGAGCAGTACTTC
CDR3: CASSPLGRRSYLSSYEQYF

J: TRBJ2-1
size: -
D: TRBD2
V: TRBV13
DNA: TGTGCCAGCAGCTTTAGGGAGGCCAGGCCGGGGCTAGCGGGAGGCAATGAGCAGTTCTTC
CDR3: CASSFREARPGLAGGNEQFF

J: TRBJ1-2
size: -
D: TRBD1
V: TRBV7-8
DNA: TGTGCCAGCAGCTTAGGTTGGGCAGGGGGCGGCGGCTACACCTTC
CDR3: CASSLGWAGGGGYTF

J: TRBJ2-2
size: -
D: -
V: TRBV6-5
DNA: TGTGCCAGCAGACGAGAGGGGGACACCGGGGAGCTGTTTTTT
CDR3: CASRREGDTGELFF

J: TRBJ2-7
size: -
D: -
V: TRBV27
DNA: TGTGCCAGCAGTTTGATCGGGTTCGAGCAGTACTTC
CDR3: CASSLIGFEQYF

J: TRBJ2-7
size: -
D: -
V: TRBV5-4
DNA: TGTGCCAGCAGCTTGCTCGGGCCTTCCTACGAGCAGTACTTC
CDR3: CASSLLGPSYEQYF

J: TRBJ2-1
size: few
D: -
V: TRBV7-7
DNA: TGTGCTAGCAGCTTGTATGCGGGGAATGGTGAGCAGTTCTTC
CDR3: CASSLYAGNGEQFF

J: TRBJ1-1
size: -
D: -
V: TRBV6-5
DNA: TGTGCCAGCAGTCCCACACAGGGTTTGAACACTGAAGCTTTCTTT
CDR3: CASSPTQGLNTEAFF

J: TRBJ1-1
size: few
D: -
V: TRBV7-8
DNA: TGTGCCAGCAGCTTATTTGGGACCTATGAAGCTTTCTTT
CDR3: CASSLFGTYEAFF

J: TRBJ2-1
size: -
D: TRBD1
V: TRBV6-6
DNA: TGTGCCAGCAGGGGACAGGGGGCAAACGAGCAGTTCTTC
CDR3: CASRGQGANEQFF

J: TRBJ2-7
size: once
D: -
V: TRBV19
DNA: TGTGCCAGTAGTACCAACAGGGTAACCTACGAGCAGTACTTC
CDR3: CASSTNRVTYEQYF

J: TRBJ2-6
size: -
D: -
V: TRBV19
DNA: TGTGCCAGTAGTATGGGTCATGGGGCCAACGTCCTGACTTTC
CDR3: CASSMGHGANVLTF

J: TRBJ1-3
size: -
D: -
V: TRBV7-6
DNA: TGTGCCAGCAGCCCTCGGGCCGGTGGCCCGACCTTCTCTGGAAACACCATATATTTT
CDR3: CASSPRAGGPTFSGNTIYF

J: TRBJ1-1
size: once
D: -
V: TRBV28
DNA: TGTGCCAGCAGCCCAGGGCGCACTGAAGCTTTCTTT
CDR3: CASSPGRTEAFF

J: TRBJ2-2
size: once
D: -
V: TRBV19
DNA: TGTGCCAGTAGTATCGGGCTGGGCAACACCGGGGAGCTGTTTTTT
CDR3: CASSIGLGNTGELFF

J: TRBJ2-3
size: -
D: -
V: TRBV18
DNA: TGTGCCAGCTCAACCACAGTAGATACGCAGTATTTT
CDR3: CASSTTVDTQYF